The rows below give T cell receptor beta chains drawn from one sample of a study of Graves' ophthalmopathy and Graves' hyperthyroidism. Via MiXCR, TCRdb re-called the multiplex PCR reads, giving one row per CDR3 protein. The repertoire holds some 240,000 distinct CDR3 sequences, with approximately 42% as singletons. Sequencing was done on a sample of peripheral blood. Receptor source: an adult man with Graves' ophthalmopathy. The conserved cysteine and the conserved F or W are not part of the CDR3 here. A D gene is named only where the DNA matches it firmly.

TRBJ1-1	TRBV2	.	ASSEPTGNTEAF
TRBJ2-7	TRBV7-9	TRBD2	ASSYGSTLGGSYEQY
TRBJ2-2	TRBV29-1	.	SVVRGTGELF
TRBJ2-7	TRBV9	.	ASSVQGGNDEQY
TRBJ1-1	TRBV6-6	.	ASSEQGRNTEAF
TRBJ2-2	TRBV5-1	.	ASSLPGTGELF
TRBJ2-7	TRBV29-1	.	SVEAPGRAYEQY
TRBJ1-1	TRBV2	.	ASSLAQANTEAF
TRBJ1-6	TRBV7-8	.	ASTPGGINSPLH
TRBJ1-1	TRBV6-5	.	ASSYYRGGNTEAF
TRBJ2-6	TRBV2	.	ASSTGVDSGANVLT
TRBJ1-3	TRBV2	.	ASSQLGGSGNTIY
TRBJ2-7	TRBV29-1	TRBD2	SVEGGSERSQQY
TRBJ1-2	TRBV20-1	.	SARGGSLYGYT
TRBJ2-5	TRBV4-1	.	ASSQERRGQETQY
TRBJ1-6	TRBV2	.	ASSEVDTRANSPLH
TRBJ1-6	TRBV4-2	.	ASSQERAGDSPLH
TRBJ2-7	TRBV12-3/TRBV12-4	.	ASRQGAAYEQY
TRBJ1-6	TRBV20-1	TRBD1	SAGTVHSPLH
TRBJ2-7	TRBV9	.	ASSVAEKSSYEQY
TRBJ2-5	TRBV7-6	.	ASSSTRSGTQETQY
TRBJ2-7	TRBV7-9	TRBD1	ASRPPGTGDYEQY
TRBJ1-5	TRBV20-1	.	SARGGGSNQPQH